Reported below is one T cell receptor (beta chain). As handled by the study authors: Nucleated cell counts were estimated from reference gene primer amplification. The repertoire was sequenced with immunoSEQ multiplex PCR; TCRdb's copy has only in-frame clones and lacks some. V and J calls and clone size follow that table, whereas D and trimming were derived from the DNA. Of about 250,000 clones listed, roughly 86% are singletons. These data come from a study of blood T cell repertoires in COVID-19. At the level of the study: Collection of acute and convalescent COVID-19 samples took place in the United States, Italy and Spain. Nucleic acid was either cDNA or gDNA, and it came from T cells, B-cell-depleted T cells, or PBMCs.

The germline gives CDR1 SGDLS, CDR2 YYNGEE. This CDR3 is built from 15 residues. The V and J ends lost 4 bases and 8 bases, in that order; junction bases with no gene match: 8. The chain combines TRBV9 with TRBJ1-6; 8 bases fit TRBD1. The source of this sequence is a man aged 45-65 years with acute or convalescent COVID-19. The sequenced sample consisted of peripheral blood. The CDR3 loop is CASSITGQGYSPLHF. In DNA form, the CDR3 reads TGTGCCAGCAGCATCACAGGACAGGGTTATTCACCCCTCCACTTT.